The T cell receptor beta chain under discussion was sequenced for a study of CD8 T cells in ankylosing spondylitis (TCRdb year 2017). Background for the entire study: The study profiled T cell receptor beta repertoires in healthy donors and ankylosing spondylitis patients to find disease-linked TCR variants. The full study cohort was made up of 25 ankylosing spondylitis patients and 108 healthy donors. Peripheral blood samples were taken, and synovial fluid was additionally collected from ankylosing spondylitis patients. What the research found in general, with its limitations: Blood from ankylosing spondylitis patients appeared to be characterized by a TCR beta motif composed of about eight highly homologous amino acid variants. In peripheral blood, the disease-linked clones were found at relatively low frequencies and had a CD8+ phenotype. Some motif variants were previously reported in synovial fluid and blood of reactive arthritis patients, suggesting common disease-initiation mechanisms. According to the report, matched synovial fluid samples from ankylosing spondylitis patients were significantly enriched for the disease-linked clones.

The instrument was an Illumina HiSeq 2500. Quantitative 5'-RACE with molecular barcodes was the method used to prepare the TCR beta libraries. The source study handled its data this way. A new computational method based on a probabilistic model of VDJ rearrangement was used to identify disease-linked TCR variants. Using fastp trimming at Q25 and MiXCR clonotype assembly, TCRdb reanalyzed the public sequencing data and kept in-frame beta chains. Every CDR3 protein is listed once, alongside the most common genes and DNA of its rows. The V and J calls and clone size are TCRdb's, not the authors'. The sample yields about 220,000 distinct CDR3 sequences; under 12% were counted once. The ten largest clones capture 20% to 25% of the sample. The CDR3 goes from the cysteine to the phenylalanine over 15 residues. Only the CDR3 region is kept as DNA, spanning 45 bases read in frame from base 1. Based on the germline V gene, the CDR1 and CDR2 sequences are SGHRS and YFSETQ. The V end loses 3 bases and the J end loses 4 bases, and a stretch of 16 bases separates them.

This clonotype was picked up many times. The antigen it recognizes is unknown. No much larger clonotype is one base removed from it; base qualities were not supplied. The chain is encoded by TRBV5-1 joined to TRBJ1-2; matching of 6 bases hints at TRBD1 as the D gene. The clonotype originates from a male donor with ankylosing spondylitis or in good health (not recorded which). Sequenced: blood, either unsorted or a sorted T cell fraction (not recorded which). The CDR3: CASSSPGQNLYGYTF. The DNA sequence is given as TGCGCCAGCAGCTCCCCCGGACAGAACCTCTATGGCTACACCTTC.